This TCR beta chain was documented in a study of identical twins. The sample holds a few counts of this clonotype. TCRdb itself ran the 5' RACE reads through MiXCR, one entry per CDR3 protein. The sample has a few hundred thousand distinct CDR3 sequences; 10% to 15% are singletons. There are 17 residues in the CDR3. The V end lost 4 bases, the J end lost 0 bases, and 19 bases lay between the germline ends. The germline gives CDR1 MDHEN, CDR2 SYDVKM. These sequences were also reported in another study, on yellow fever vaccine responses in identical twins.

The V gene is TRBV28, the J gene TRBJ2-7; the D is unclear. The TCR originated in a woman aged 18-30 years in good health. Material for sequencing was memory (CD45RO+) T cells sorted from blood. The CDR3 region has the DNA TGTGCCAGCAGTTCCTATTCCCTAGGGCAGAGCTCCTACGAGCAGTACTTC. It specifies CASSSYSLGQSSYEQYF.